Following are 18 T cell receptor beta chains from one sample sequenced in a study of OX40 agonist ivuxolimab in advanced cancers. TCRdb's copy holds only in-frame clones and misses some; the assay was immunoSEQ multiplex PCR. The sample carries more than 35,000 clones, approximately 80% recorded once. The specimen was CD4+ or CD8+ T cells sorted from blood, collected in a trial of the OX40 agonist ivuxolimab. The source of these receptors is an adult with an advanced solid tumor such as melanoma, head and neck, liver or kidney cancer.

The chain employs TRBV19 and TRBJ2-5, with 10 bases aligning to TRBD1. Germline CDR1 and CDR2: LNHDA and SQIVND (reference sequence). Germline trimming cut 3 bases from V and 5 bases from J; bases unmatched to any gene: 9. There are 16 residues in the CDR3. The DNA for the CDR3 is TGTGCCAGTAGTATTAGAAGGGGACAGGGGTTCGAGACCCAGTACTTC. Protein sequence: CASSIRRGQGFETQYF.

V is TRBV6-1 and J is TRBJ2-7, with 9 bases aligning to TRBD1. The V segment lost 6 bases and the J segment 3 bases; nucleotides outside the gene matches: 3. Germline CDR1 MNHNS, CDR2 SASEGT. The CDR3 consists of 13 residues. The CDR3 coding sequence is TGTGCCAGCAGCGGGACAGGGAGCTACGAGCAGTACTTC. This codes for CASSGTGSYEQYF.

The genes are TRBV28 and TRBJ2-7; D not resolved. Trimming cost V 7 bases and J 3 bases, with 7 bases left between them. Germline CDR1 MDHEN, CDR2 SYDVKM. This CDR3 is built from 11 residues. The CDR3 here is CASTDIYEQYF. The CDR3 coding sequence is TGTGCCAGCACTGATATCTACGAGCAGTACTTC. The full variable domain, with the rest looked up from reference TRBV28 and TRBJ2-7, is DVKVTQSSRYLVKRTGEKVFLECVQDMDHENMFWYRQDPGLGLRLIYFSYDVKMKEKGDIPEGYSVSREKKERFSLILESASTNQTSMYLCASTDIYEQYFGPGTRLTVT.

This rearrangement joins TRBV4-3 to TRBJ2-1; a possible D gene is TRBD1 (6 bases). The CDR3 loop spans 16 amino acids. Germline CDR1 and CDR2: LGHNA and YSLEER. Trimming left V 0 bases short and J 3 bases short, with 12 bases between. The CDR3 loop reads CASSQDGQGSYNEQFF. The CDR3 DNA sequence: TGCGCCAGCAGCCAAGATGGGCAGGGGAGCTACAATGAGCAGTTCTTC.

This chain's CDR3 is CASSRGTGSEYTEAFF. The DNA for the CDR3 is TGCGCCAGCAGCCGAGGGACGGGCAGCGAATACACTGAAGCTTTCTTT. The chain links TRBV4-3 to TRBJ1-1; D might be TRBD1 (5 bases). Germline CDR1 and CDR2: LGHNA and YSLEER. V lost 4 bases and J 3 bases, leaving 18 bases between the germline ends. CDR3 length equals 16 residues.

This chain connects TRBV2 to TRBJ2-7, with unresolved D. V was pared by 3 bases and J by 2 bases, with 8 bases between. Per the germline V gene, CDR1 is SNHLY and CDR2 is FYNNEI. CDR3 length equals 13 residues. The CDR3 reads CASSERQPYEQYF. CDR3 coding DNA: TGTGCCAGCAGTGAGCGGCAGCCCTACGAGCAGTACTTC.

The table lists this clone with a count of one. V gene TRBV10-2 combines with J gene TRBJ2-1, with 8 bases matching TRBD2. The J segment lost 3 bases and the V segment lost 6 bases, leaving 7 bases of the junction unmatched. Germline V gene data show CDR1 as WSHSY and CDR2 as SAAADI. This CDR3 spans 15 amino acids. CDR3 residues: CASSPGTRVYNEQFF. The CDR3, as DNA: TGCGCCAGCAGCCCCGGGACTAGGGTCTACAATGAGCAGTTCTTC.

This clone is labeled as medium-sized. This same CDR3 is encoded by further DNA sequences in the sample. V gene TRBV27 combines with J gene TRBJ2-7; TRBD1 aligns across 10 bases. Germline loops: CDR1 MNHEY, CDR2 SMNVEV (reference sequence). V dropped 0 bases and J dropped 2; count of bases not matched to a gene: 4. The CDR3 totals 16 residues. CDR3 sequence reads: CASSLSPGTGAYEQYF. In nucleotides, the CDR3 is TGTGCCAGCAGTTTATCTCCCGGGACAGGGGCCTACGAGCAGTACTTC.

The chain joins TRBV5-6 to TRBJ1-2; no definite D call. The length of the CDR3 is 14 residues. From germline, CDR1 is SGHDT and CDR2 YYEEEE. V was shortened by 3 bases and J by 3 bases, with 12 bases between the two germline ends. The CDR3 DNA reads TGTGCCAGCAGCTCCCAAGGGTGGGACTATGGCTACACCTTC. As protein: CASSSQGWDYGYTF.

The CDR3 loop reads CASSYGPSGANVLTF. For the CDR3, the DNA is TGTGCCAGCAGTTACGGACCCTCTGGGGCCAACGTCCTGACTTTC. This chain joins TRBV6-5 and TRBJ2-6; D remains ambiguous. The CDR3 loop spans 15 amino acids. Trimming shortened V by 2 bases and J by 0 bases, and 5 bases separated the two germline ends. Germline lookup yields CDR1 MNHEY and CDR2 SVGAGI.

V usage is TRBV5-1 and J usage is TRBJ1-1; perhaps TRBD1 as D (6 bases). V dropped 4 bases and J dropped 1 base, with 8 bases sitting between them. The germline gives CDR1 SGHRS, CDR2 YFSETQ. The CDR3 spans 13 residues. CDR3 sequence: CASSPGQNTEAFF. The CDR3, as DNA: TGCGCCAGCAGCCCGGGACAGAACACTGAAGCTTTCTTT.

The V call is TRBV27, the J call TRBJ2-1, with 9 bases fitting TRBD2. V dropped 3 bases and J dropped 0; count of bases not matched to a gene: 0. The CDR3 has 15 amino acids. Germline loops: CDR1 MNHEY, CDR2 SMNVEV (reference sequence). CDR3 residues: CASSFSGSSYNEQFF. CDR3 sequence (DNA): TGTGCCAGCAGTTTTAGCGGGAGCTCCTACAATGAGCAGTTCTTC.

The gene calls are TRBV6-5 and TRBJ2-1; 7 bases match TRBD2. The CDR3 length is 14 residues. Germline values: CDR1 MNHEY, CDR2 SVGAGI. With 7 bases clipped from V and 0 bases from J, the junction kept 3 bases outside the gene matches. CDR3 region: CASTGRVSYNEQFF. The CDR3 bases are TGTGCCAGCACTGGGAGGGTCTCCTACAATGAGCAGTTCTTC.

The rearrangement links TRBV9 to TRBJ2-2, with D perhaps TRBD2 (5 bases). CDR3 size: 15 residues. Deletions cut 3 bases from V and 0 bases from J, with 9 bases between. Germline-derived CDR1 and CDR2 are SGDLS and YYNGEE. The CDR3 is CASSESGSNTGELFF. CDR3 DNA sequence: TGTGCCAGCAGCGAATCGGGGTCGAACACCGGGGAGCTGTTTTTT.

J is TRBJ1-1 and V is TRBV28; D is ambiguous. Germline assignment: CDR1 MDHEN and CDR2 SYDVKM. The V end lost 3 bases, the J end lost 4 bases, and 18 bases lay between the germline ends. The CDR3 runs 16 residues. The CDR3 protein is CASSFLGSYTSTEAFF. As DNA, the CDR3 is TGTGCCAGCAGTTTCCTAGGCAGCTACACGAGCACTGAAGCTTTCTTT.

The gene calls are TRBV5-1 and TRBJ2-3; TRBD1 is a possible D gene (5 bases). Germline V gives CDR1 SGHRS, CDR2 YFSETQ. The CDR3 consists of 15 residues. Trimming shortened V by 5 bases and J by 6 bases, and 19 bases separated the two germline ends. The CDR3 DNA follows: TGCGCCAGCAGGCCTCGACAGACCACCGGGGATACGCAGTATTTT. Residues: CASRPRQTTGDTQYF.

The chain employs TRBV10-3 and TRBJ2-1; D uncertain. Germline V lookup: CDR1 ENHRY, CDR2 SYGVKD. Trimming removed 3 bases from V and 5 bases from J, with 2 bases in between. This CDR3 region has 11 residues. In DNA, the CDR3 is TGTGCCATCAGTGAAAACAATGAGCAGTTCTTC. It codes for CAISENNEQFF.

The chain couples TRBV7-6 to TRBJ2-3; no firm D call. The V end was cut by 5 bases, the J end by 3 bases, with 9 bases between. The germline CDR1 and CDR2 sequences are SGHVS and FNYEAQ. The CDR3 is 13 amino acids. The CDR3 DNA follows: TGTGCCAGCAGCCTCCAGGCAACAGATACGCAGTATTTT. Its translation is CASSLQATDTQYF.